Below, 24 T cell receptor beta chains from the same sample are listed, as sequenced in a study of post-analysis software for immune sequencing data (dated by TCRdb to the mid-2010s). The protocol used for the library was PCR. The instrument given in TCRdb is Illumina HiSeq 2500. To reduce PCR and sequencing biases, unique molecular identifiers were built into the TCR beta cDNA libraries. TCRdb applied fastp at Q25 and MiXCR to the public reads, then kept only in-frame beta chains. Here each entry gathers all rows of one CDR3 protein and keeps the most common genes and DNA. The sample records about 810,000 distinct CDR3 sequences, roughly 50% of which are singletons. The ten most abundant clones make up 4% to 5.5% of the sample. The investigation overall reported the following: Four to six TRBV segments, including TRBV5-6, TRBV5-1 and TRBV20-1, were significantly more frequent in patients than controls.

These receptors are not linked to any known antigen. The sequencing sample was made of blood. These receptors came from a girl aged 10-17 years with multiple sclerosis.

The gene calls are TRBV12-5 and TRBJ2-5; 7 nucleotides match TRBD1. CDR1 LGHNT and CDR2 FRNRAP come from the germline V gene. This CDR3 is 15 amino acids long. The V gene end was trimmed by 5 bases and the J gene end by 1 base; junction bases not matched to a gene: 7. The CDR3 is CASGAGTVLQETQYF. In DNA form, the CDR3 reads TGTGCTAGTGGTGCCGGGACAGTTCTCCAAGAGACCCAGTACTTC.

The CDR3 region has the DNA TGCGCCAGCAGCCTGATCACCCTAGCGCTCACCTACAATGAGCAGTTCTTC. Amino acids: CASSLITLALTYNEQFF. The chain employs TRBV5-1 and TRBJ2-1; perhaps TRBD2 as D (6 bases). CDR1 is SGHRS and CDR2 is YFSETQ in the germline V gene. Trimming cost V 4 bases and J 2 bases, with 19 bases left between them. This CDR3 is 17 amino acids long.

This chain uses TRBV12-3 or TRBV12-4 with TRBJ2-1; TRBD2 is a possible D gene (6 bases). V lost 5 bases and J 8 bases, leaving 28 bases between the germline ends. The CDR3 loop spans 18 amino acids. Written as DNA, the CDR3 is TGTGCCAGCAGTCTGGTGGGGGGTGTCAGTAGGTTAGGGTATGAGCAGTTCTTC. This encodes CASSLVGGVSRLGYEQFF.

This clonotype was counted a few times. The junction differs from germline at one of its ends, possibly a read error. This chain joins TRBV5-1 and TRBJ2-7; D is perhaps TRBD2 (6 bases). This CDR3 has 15 residues. Germline-derived CDR1 and CDR2 are SGHRS and YFSETQ. CDR3 in amino acids: CASSLAVGGSYEQYF. Written as DNA, the CDR3 is TGTGCCAGCTCACTCGCAGTGGGGGGATCCTACGAGCAGTACTTC.

In this sample, this clonotype turned up a few times. The V call is TRBV6-1, the J call TRBJ2-6; D is ambiguous. V lost 7 bases, J lost 4 bases, and 20 bases lay in between. CDR1 and CDR2 from the germline V gene are MNHNS and SASEGT. There are 17 residues in the CDR3. The CDR3 spells CASTHRVVGSGANVLTF. CDR3 DNA: TGTGCCAGCACCCATCGGGTGGTGGGCTCCGGGGCCAACGTCCTGACTTTC.

The chain has TRBV12-3 or TRBV12-4 and TRBJ1-1; 10 nucleotides line up with TRBD1. The trim removed 5 bases at V and 4 bases at J, leaving 1 base unmatched. This CDR3 is built from 13 residues. The CDR3 nucleotides read TGTGCCAGCAGTGGGACAGGGGTCACTGAAGCTTTCTTT. This translates into CASSGTGVTEAFF.

This clonotype has a handful of counts. This chain joins TRBV7-8 and TRBJ2-1, with 7 bases identical to TRBD2. J was trimmed by 2 bases and V by 2 bases; bases with no gene match: 3. There are 15 residues in the CDR3. CDR1 and CDR2 from the germline V gene are SGHVS and FQNEAQ. CDR3 loop: CASSLREGPYNEQFF. CDR3 in DNA: TGTGCCAGCAGCTTAAGGGAGGGCCCCTACAATGAGCAGTTCTTC.

This chain uses TRBV29-1 with TRBJ2-5, with 8 bases matching TRBD2. Judging by the DNA end, TRBJ2-7 fits better; the J call may be wrong. Germline V gene lookup returns CDR1 SQVTM and CDR2 ANQGSEA. The CDR3 is 14 residues long. The CDR3 loop reads CSVVGGALGCEQYF. CDR3 DNA: TGCAGCGTTGTCGGGGGGGCATTGGGCTGCGAGCAGTACTTC.

CDR3 DNA: TGTGCCAGCAGCCACAGGGGTAGCAATCAGCCCCAGCATTTT. Its protein product is CASSHRGSNQPQHF. The gene calls are TRBV3-1 and TRBJ1-5, with D tentatively TRBD1 (6 bases). Trimming cost V 3 bases and J 0 bases, with 6 bases left between them. This CDR3 has 14 residues. Germline assignment: CDR1 LGHDT and CDR2 YNNKEL (reference sequence).

The chain recombines TRBV5-1 with TRBJ2-4; 11 bases map to TRBD1. CDR1 is SGHRS and CDR2 is YFSETQ in the germline V gene. CDR3 size: 18 residues. V was clipped by 5 bases and J by 1 base; unmatched bases: 11. CDR3 in DNA: TGCGCCAGCAGAGACCCGGGACAGGGGGAGAAGGCCAAAAACATTCAGTACTTC. Its protein is CASRDPGQGEKAKNIQYF.

V usage is TRBV12-3 or TRBV12-4 and J usage is TRBJ1-2; tentatively, D is TRBD1 (6 bases). The ends were cut back, 1 base at V and 10 bases at J, with 16 bases in the middle. CDR3 length: 14 amino acids. The CDR3 sequence is CASSLGQGSIDYTF. The CDR3 DNA follows: TGTGCCAGCAGTTTAGGGCAGGGGTCAATCGACTACACCTTC.

A few counts support this clonotype. V usage is TRBV12-3 or TRBV12-4 and J usage is TRBJ2-7; D is ambiguous. The V and J ends lost 6 bases and 0 bases respectively, with 21 bases between them. This CDR3 contains 17 residues. CDR3 DNA sequence: TGTGCCAGCAGCCCCTCGACTTGGGATCCCCTCTCCTACGAGCAGTACTTC. As protein: CASSPSTWDPLSYEQYF.

The chain recombines TRBV29-1 with TRBJ2-7; D perhaps matches TRBD1 (7 bases). V gave up 4 bases and J gave up 3 bases, with 13 bases separating them. Germline V CDR1 and CDR2: SQVTM, ANQGSEA. This CDR3 contains 13 residues. CDR3 loop: CSVVRGVGYEQYF. CDR3 nucleotide sequence: TGCAGCGTTGTCAGGGGGGTTGGCTACGAGCAGTACTTC.

The chain couples TRBV12-3 or TRBV12-4 to TRBJ2-7; TRBD2 matches 7 bases. The CDR3 has 16 amino acids. V shed 2 bases and J 7 bases; nucleotides not matched to a gene: 14. CDR3 in DNA: TGTGCCAGCAGTTTAAACCTTAGCGGGCTGAGCAGAGAGCAGTACTTC. Translated, it gives CASSLNLSGLSREQYF.

The chain joins TRBV5-1 to TRBJ2-3; tentative D call: TRBD2 (5 bases). This CDR3 is 12 amino acids long. The germline V gene encodes CDR1 SGHRS and CDR2 YFSETQ. With 7 bases removed from V and 2 bases from J, the gap between germline ends came to 8 bases. The CDR3 DNA is TGCGCCAGCTGGACTTCCACAGATACGCAGTATTTT. This gives the protein CASWTSTDTQYF.

V is TRBV13 and J is TRBJ2-4, with 8 bases aligning to TRBD2. Germline V gene sequence: CDR1 PRHDT, CDR2 FYEKMQ (reference sequence). V lost 4 bases, J lost 1 base, and 9 bases stayed unmatched. The CDR3 totals 17 residues. As DNA, the CDR3 is TGTGCCAGCAGCTCGGAGCCGGGACTAGTGGCCAAAAACATTCAGTACTTC. Protein product: CASSSEPGLVAKNIQYF.

This chain's CDR3 is CASTQDRAKNIQYF. The CDR3 bases are TGTGCCAGCACCCAGGACAGGGCCAAAAACATTCAGTACTTC. This chain links TRBV6-5 with TRBJ2-4; 7 bases line up with TRBD1. The V segment lost 7 bases and the J segment 1 base; nucleotides outside the gene matches: 4. The CDR3 is made up of 14 amino acids. Per germline, CDR1 MNHEY and CDR2 SVGAGI.

V is TRBV6-6 and J is TRBJ2-5, with D perhaps TRBD1 or TRBD2 (5 bases each). The end of the DNA is better explained by TRBJ2-7, so the J call may be wrong. Germline V lookup: CDR1 MNHNY, CDR2 SVGAGI (reference sequence). This CDR3 has 14 amino acids. CDR3 DNA sequence: TGTGCCAGCAGTCGCTCCTTGGGGGAATCCGAGCAGTACTTC. This codes for CASSRSLGESEQYF.

V and J are TRBV5-1 and TRBJ2-7; TRBD1 matches 7 bases. Trimming removed 2 bases from V and 3 bases from J; junction bases left unmatched: 5. Germline V gene data show CDR1 as SGHRS and CDR2 as YFSETQ. This CDR3 comprises 14 residues. CDR3 protein: CASSFRGRFYEQYF. CDR3 nucleotide sequence: TGCGCCAGCAGCTTCAGGGGGAGATTCTACGAGCAGTACTTC. Filled out from reference TRBV5-1 and TRBJ2-7, the complete variable domain reads KAGVTQTPRYLIKTRGQQVTLSCSPISGHRSVSWYQQTPGQGLQFLFEYFSETQRNKGNFPGRFSGRQFSNSRSEMNVSTLELGDSALYLCASSFRGRFYEQYFGPGTRLTVT.

This clonotype was counted only a few times. The rearrangement uses TRBV7-9 and TRBJ2-1, with D tentatively TRBD1 or TRBD2 (5 bases each). V was pared by 4 bases and J by 14 bases, with 18 bases between. The CDR3 is 13 residues long. Germline V gene lookup returns CDR1 SEHNR and CDR2 FQNEAQ (reference sequence). CDR3 amino acids: CASSSRGAGAEFF. CDR3 bases: TGTGCCAGCAGCTCGAGAGGGGCGGGTGCCGAGTTCTTC.

The sample holds a few counts of this clonotype. The chain is built from TRBV20-1 and TRBJ2-3, with TRBD2 matching over 8 bases. V dropped 6 bases and J dropped 4; count of bases not matched to a gene: 9. The CDR3 contains 14 residues. CDR1 and CDR2 from the germline V gene are DFQATT and SNEGSKA (reference sequence). The CDR3 loop reads CSAQPGGRADTQYF. Written as DNA, the CDR3 is TGCAGTGCCCAACCGGGGGGGAGGGCAGATACGCAGTATTTT.

The CDR3 spells CASSRPTRTGSYEQYF. CDR3 bases: TGTGCCAGCAGCCGACCGACTAGGACAGGGTCCTACGAGCAGTACTTC. The chain combines TRBV6-5 with TRBJ2-7; TRBD1 aligns across 8 bases. Germline CDR1 and CDR2: MNHEY and SVGAGI. After removal of 6 bases from V and 1 base from J, the junction contained 11 bases not matched to a gene. The CDR3 spans 16 residues.

The chain is built from TRBV7-2 and TRBJ1-5; unclear D gene. V was pared by 5 bases and J by 7 bases, with 12 bases between. The CDR3 extends over 13 amino acids. Germline V gene sequence: CDR1 SGHTA, CDR2 FQGNSA. CDR3 sequence reads: CASSQGVSQPQHF. CDR3 DNA: TGTGCCAGCAGCCAAGGAGTGAGCCAGCCCCAGCATTTT. The full variable domain, rest sourced from reference TRBV7-2 and TRBJ1-5, is GAGVSQSPSNKVTEKGKDVELRCDPISGHTALYWYRQSLGQGLEFLIYFQGNSAPDKSGLPSDRFSAERTGGSVSTLTIQRTQQEDSAVYLCASSQGVSQPQHFGDGTRLSIL.

This chain connects TRBV6-6 to TRBJ2-4, with a tentative D call TRBD1 (6 bases). The CDR3 sequence is 12 residues long. With 11 bases removed from V and 7 bases from J, the gap between germline ends came to 15 bases. Germline lookup yields CDR1 MNHNY and CDR2 SVGAGI (reference sequence). For the CDR3, the DNA is TGTGCCGAGGGACAACTTCCCAACATTCAGTACTTC. Protein product: CAEGQLPNIQYF.